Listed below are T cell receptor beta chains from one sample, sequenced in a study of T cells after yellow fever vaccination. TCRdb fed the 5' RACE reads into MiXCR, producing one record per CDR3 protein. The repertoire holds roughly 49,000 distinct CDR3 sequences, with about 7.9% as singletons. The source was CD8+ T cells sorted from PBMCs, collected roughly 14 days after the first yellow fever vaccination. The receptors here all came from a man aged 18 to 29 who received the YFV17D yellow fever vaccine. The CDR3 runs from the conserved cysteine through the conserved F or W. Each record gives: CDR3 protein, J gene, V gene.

CDR3 protein: CASSPTGPNTGELFF
J gene: TRBJ2-2
V gene: TRBV11-2

CDR3 protein: CASSGGQGEVNEQFF
J gene: TRBJ2-1
V gene: TRBV5-5

CDR3 protein: CASSQARGAETQYF
J gene: TRBJ2-5
V gene: TRBV14

CDR3 protein: CASSPAGWDRVHNEQFF
J gene: TRBJ2-1
V gene: TRBV14

CDR3 protein: CASSSRALYEQYF
J gene: TRBJ2-7
V gene: TRBV4-1

CDR3 protein: CSARDGLANEQFF
J gene: TRBJ2-1
V gene: TRBV20-1

CDR3 protein: CASSVRQGANTEAFF
J gene: TRBJ1-1
V gene: TRBV7-6

CDR3 protein: CASRRQDQETQYF
J gene: TRBJ2-5
V gene: TRBV12-3/TRBV12-4

CDR3 protein: CASSLVVGADTQYF
J gene: TRBJ2-3
V gene: TRBV7-9

CDR3 protein: CASSLGISGGELFF
J gene: TRBJ2-2
V gene: TRBV27

CDR3 protein: CASSYIRQNTEAFF
J gene: TRBJ1-1
V gene: TRBV6-5

CDR3 protein: CASSRGPAGNTGELFF
J gene: TRBJ2-2
V gene: TRBV7-3

CDR3 protein: CASSHPWTGELFF
J gene: TRBJ2-2
V gene: TRBV7-9

CDR3 protein: CASSHRLAGTYEQYF
J gene: TRBJ2-7
V gene: TRBV4-1

CDR3 protein: CASSPSEKTGDETQYF
J gene: TRBJ2-5
V gene: TRBV27